This TCR beta chain was captured in a study of T-cell reconstitution after alpha-beta-depleted transplantation in children. There are 13 residues in the CDR3. CDR1 and CDR2 (germline): DFQATT, SNEGSKA (reference sequence). Trimming removed 4 bases at V and 0 bases at J, with 7 bases between. TCRbeta library construction was performed incorporating unique molecular identifiers. From the PCR reads, TCRdb called clonotypes with MiXCR, one entry per CDR3 protein. The repertoire has some 600,000 distinct CDR3 sequences, about 15% of them found once; the top ten carry approximately 1%. The receptor's source is a human donor who donated a stem cell graft to a child with acute myeloid leukemia. This specimen consisted of PBMCs from the stem cell graft donor, obtained from the stem cell graft. The rearrangement joins TRBV20-1 to TRBJ1-3; a possible D gene is TRBD1 (5 bases). CDR3: CSATGVSGNTIYF. DNA for the CDR3: TGCAGTGCTACGGGGGTCTCTGGAAACACCATATATTTT.